Shown below are 18 T cell receptor beta chains from a single sample sequenced in a study of blood T cell repertoires in COVID-19. The method was immunoSEQ multiplex PCR; TCRdb's version includes in-frame clones alone and lacks a portion of them. Of some 65,000 clones in the sample, about 74% are singletons; the top ten hold 25% to 30%. Sequences were obtained from peripheral blood. These receptors were obtained from a woman of 80 years or more with acute or convalescent COVID-19.

The chain carries TRBV2 and TRBJ1-3, with D perhaps TRBD1 (5 bases). The germline CDR1 and CDR2 sequences are SNHLY and FYNNEI. The V end was cut by 7 bases, the J end by 12 bases, with 19 bases between. This CDR3 has 13 residues. The CDR3 loop reads CASTPRTREGIYF. The CDR3 DNA reads as TGTGCCAGCACCCCCCGCACCAGGGAAGGCATATATTTT. The full variable domain, its missing parts supplied by reference TRBV2 and TRBJ1-3, is EPEVTQTPSHQVTQMGQEVILRCVPISNHLYFYWYRQILGQKVEFLVSFYNNEISEKSEIFDDQFSVERPDGSNFTLKIRSTKLEDSAMYFCASTPRTREGIYFGEGSWLTVV.

The chain carries TRBV7-9 and TRBJ2-3; 10 positions agree with TRBD2. The CDR3 length is 19 residues. Germline CDR1 is SEHNR and CDR2 is FQNEAQ (reference sequence). Unmatched junction bases numbered 13, after V lost 4 bases and J lost 0 bases. As DNA, the CDR3 is TGTGCCAGCAGCTCAGGTAGCGGGAGGACCTATCCTAGCACAGATACGCAGTATTTT. It specifies CASSSGSGRTYPSTDTQYF.

The chain links TRBV5-5 to TRBJ2-2; D ambiguous. Germline-derived CDR1 and CDR2 are SGHKS and YYEKEE (reference sequence). The V gene lost 4 bases and the J gene lost 0 bases, with 13 bases spanning the gap. The CDR3 runs 16 residues. CDR3 sequence (DNA): TGTGCCAGCAGCCACCCTGAGCTACCGAACACCGGGGAGCTGTTTTTT. It encodes CASSHPELPNTGELFF.

The chain couples TRBV6-1 to TRBJ2-1; 8 bases match TRBD2. Trimming cost V 1 base and J 3 bases; bases outside gene matches: 2. Germline values: CDR1 MNHNS, CDR2 SASEGT. CDR3 size: 15 residues. The CDR3 DNA reads as TGTGCCAGCAGTGAAGAGCGGGAGATCTACAATGAGCAGTTCTTC. It codes for CASSEEREIYNEQFF.

V and J are TRBV29-1 and TRBJ1-1; 9 bases match TRBD1. The CDR3 length is 12 residues. V lost 7 bases and J lost 7; bases outside the gene matches: 7. Germline assignment: CDR1 SQVTM and CDR2 ANQGSEA. The CDR3 here is CSAGQGDREAFF. The CDR3 nucleotides read TGCAGCGCGGGACAGGGCGACCGTGAAGCTTTCTTT.

The chain has TRBV27 and TRBJ2-7, with unresolved D. Germline values: CDR1 MNHEY, CDR2 SMNVEV (reference sequence). There are 14 residues in the CDR3. The V and J ends lost 5 bases and 0 bases respectively, with 11 bases between them. The CDR3 DNA sequence: TGTGCCAGCAGTGTCTCTGGGCTCTCCTACGAGCAGTACTTC. It codes for CASSVSGLSYEQYF.

This clone was counted a single time. The chain carries TRBV4-2 and TRBJ2-3; 8 bases are shared with TRBD2. V lost 4 bases, J lost 4 bases, and 10 bases stayed unmatched. Germline CDR1 reads LGHNA; CDR2 reads YNFKEQ. The length of the CDR3 is 16 residues. The CDR3 DNA reads as TGTGCCAGCAGCCCTCAAAGCGGGAGTCGAGCAGATACGCAGTATTTT. Amino acid sequence: CASSPQSGSRADTQYF.

The V and J genes are TRBV28 and TRBJ1-1; no firm D call. V was cut by 6 bases and J by 1 base, with 12 bases left in between. This CDR3 spans 14 amino acids. Germline values: CDR1 MDHEN, CDR2 SYDVKM. The CDR3 bases are TGTGCCAGCAGCAGGCTGGTGGGGAACACTGAAGCTTTCTTT. It translates to CASSRLVGNTEAFF.

V usage is TRBV4-1 and J usage is TRBJ2-2; TRBD1 agrees at 7 bases. Germline V CDR1 and CDR2: MGHRA, YSYEKL. J was trimmed by 4 bases and V by 5 bases; bases with no gene match: 16. The CDR3 spans 18 residues. CDR3 DNA sequence: TGCGCCAGCAGCGGGACCGGGACAGATACGGTTGGCACCGGGGAGCTGTTTTTT. Translating it yields CASSGTGTDTVGTGELFF.

V usage is TRBV7-9 and J usage is TRBJ2-7; D is perhaps TRBD2 (7 bases). V was cut by 4 bases and J by 3 bases, with 13 bases left in between. The CDR3 spans 14 residues. Germline V lookup: CDR1 SEHNR, CDR2 FQNEAQ (reference sequence). The CDR3 region has the DNA TGTGCCAGCAGCTCGTGGGGGGGCATCTACGAGCAGTACTTC. Translation: CASSSWGGIYEQYF. The variable domain in full, completed from reference TRBV7-9 and TRBJ2-7, reads DTGVSQNPRHKITKRGQNVTFRCDPISEHNRLYWYRQTLGQGPEFLTYFQNEAQLEKSRLLSDRFSAERPKGSFSTLEIQRTEQGDSAMYLCASSSWGGIYEQYFGPGTRLTVT.

This clone showed up just a few times. The gene calls are TRBV5-1 and TRBJ2-7, with 11 nucleotides matching TRBD2. This CDR3 spans 14 amino acids. Germline CDR1 is SGHRS and CDR2 is YFSETQ. V trimming: 2 bases; J trimming: 7 bases; junction bases outside the gene matches: 5. The CDR3 here is CASSLSSGRIEQYF. In nucleotides, the CDR3 is TGCGCCAGCAGCTTATCTAGCGGGAGGATAGAGCAGTACTTC.

This sequence joins TRBV15 and TRBJ2-7; D gene uncertain. CDR1 and CDR2 (germline): LNHNV, YYDKDF (reference sequence). There are 14 residues in the CDR3. V lost 1 base to trimming and J lost 3 bases, with 10 bases between them. DNA for the CDR3: TGTGCCACCAGCAGAGCCCCGCGAAACTACGAGCAGTACTTC. This translates into CATSRAPRNYEQYF.

The table lists this clone with a count of one. The chain couples TRBV27 to TRBJ2-1; D is perhaps TRBD1 (6 bases). This CDR3 comprises 15 residues. With 5 bases removed from V and 7 bases from J, the gap between germline ends came to 18 bases. Germline lookup yields CDR1 MNHEY and CDR2 SMNVEV (reference sequence). The CDR3 sequence: CASSPRDTLTNEQFF. The CDR3 DNA reads TGTGCCAGCAGTCCCCGGGACACCCTCACAAATGAGCAGTTCTTC.

The chain uses TRBV28 and TRBJ2-2; D possibly corresponds to TRBD2 (6 bases). CDR1 and CDR2 (germline): MDHEN, SYDVKM. V lost 2 bases, J lost 6 bases, and 13 bases lay in between. The CDR3 extends over 15 amino acids. CDR3 sequence: CASSLPTRLAGELFF. In DNA form, the CDR3 reads TGTGCCAGCAGTTTACCGACTAGGTTGGCCGGGGAGCTGTTTTTT.

The rearrangement uses TRBV18 and TRBJ1-1; the D is unclear. V lost 3 bases to trimming and J lost 1 base, with 12 bases between them. Looked up from germline, CDR1 is KGHSH and CDR2 is LQKENI. The CDR3 consists of 15 residues. The CDR3 nucleotides are TGTGCCAGCTCACCCAACAAAGACTGGAACACTGAAGCTTTCTTT. This gives the protein CASSPNKDWNTEAFF.

The chain combines TRBV25-1 with TRBJ1-4, with D maybe TRBD1 (5 bases). The CDR3 has 14 amino acids. V was cut by 3 bases and J by 8 bases, with 13 bases left in between. The germline V gene encodes CDR1 MGHDK and CDR2 SYGVNS. The DNA of the CDR3 is TGTGCCAGCAGTGATGGCAGGGTGCACGAAAAACTGTTTTTT. Translated, it gives CASSDGRVHEKLFF.

This sequence joins TRBV21-1 and TRBJ2-7; the table's D call of TRBD2 was not tested on the DNA. TRBV21-1 is flagged as a pseudogene. This CDR3 is built from 22 residues. The CDR3 spells CASSTRPSRTGGRREGPVEQYF. DNA of the CDR3: TGTGCCAGCAGCACCCGGCCTTCTCGGACAGGGGGTAGGCGGGAGGGGCCTGTAGAGCAGTACTTC.

In this sample, this clone turned up once. V is TRBV21-1 and J is TRBJ2-2; the D call TRBD2 from the table was never checked on the DNA. TRBV21-1 is a known pseudogene. The CDR3 length is 12 residues. Written as DNA, the CDR3 is TGTGCCAGCAGCAGCGAGACCGGGGAGCTGTTTTTT. It encodes CASSSETGELFF.